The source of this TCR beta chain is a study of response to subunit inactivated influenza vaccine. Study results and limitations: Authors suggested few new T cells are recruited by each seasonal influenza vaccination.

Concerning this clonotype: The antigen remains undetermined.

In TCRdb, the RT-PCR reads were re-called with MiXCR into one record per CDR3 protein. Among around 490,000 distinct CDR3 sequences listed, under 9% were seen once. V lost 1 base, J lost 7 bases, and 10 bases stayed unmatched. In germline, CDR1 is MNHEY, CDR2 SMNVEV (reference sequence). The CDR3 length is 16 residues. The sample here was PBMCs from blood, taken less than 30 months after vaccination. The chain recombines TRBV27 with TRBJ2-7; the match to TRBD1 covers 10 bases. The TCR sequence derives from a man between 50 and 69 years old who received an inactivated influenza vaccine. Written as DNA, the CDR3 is TGTGCCAGCAGTTTATTTTCCGGGACAGGGGCGGGGGAGCAGTACTTC. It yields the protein CASSLFSGTGAGEQYF.